A selection of T cell receptor beta chains follows, all from one sample in a study of blood T cells in healthy people across ages. TCRdb independently ran MiXCR on the 5' RACE reads; one entry per CDR3 protein. The table lists about 560,000 distinct CDR3 sequences, about 27% of them singletons. These same data were also listed under a study on T cells of mothers and their children.

The sequenced sample was blood. These receptors originate from a boy aged 2 to 10 in good health. CDR3s leave out the opening cysteine and the closing phenylalanine or tryptophan. Each record gives: CDR3 length, V gene, CDR3 protein.

CDR3 length: 11; V gene: TRBV7-9; CDR3 protein: ASSSTGEDIQY
CDR3 length: 15; V gene: TRBV10-3; CDR3 protein: AISENSPGTSNYGYT
CDR3 length: 13; V gene: TRBV5-1; CDR3 protein: ASSLPASGHNEQF
CDR3 length: 12; V gene: TRBV5-1; CDR3 protein: ASRNDGSSTEAF
CDR3 length: 10; V gene: TRBV29-1; CDR3 protein: SVERVRETQY
CDR3 length: 13; V gene: TRBV3-1; CDR3 protein: ASSQVGTVQETQY
CDR3 length: 12; V gene: TRBV20-1; CDR3 protein: SAPLAGAGNEQF
CDR3 length: 13; V gene: TRBV12-3/TRBV12-4; CDR3 protein: ASSADTYSNQPQH
CDR3 length: 12; V gene: TRBV15; CDR3 protein: ATSRDRASTEAF
CDR3 length: 12; V gene: TRBV11-2; CDR3 protein: ASSTNSDSYEQY
CDR3 length: 13; V gene: TRBV18; CDR3 protein: ASSPPGLAKNIQY
CDR3 length: 14; V gene: TRBV7-9; CDR3 protein: ASSSPWRQGGNTIY
CDR3 length: 15; V gene: TRBV5-1; CDR3 protein: ASSSRFLGVVNSPLH
CDR3 length: 11; V gene: TRBV7-9; CDR3 protein: ASSLGKQGEQF
CDR3 length: 13; V gene: TRBV24-1; CDR3 protein: ATLPSGGAEETQY
CDR3 length: 14; V gene: TRBV5-1; CDR3 protein: ASGIIAGGPNNEQF
CDR3 length: 12; V gene: TRBV4-3; CDR3 protein: ASSSTRQGHEQF
CDR3 length: 13; V gene: TRBV4-3; CDR3 protein: ASSARGGTYNEQF
CDR3 length: 14; V gene: TRBV7-2; CDR3 protein: ASSRLAGVSWETQY
CDR3 length: 11; V gene: TRBV5-1; CDR3 protein: ASKAGQNTEAF
CDR3 length: 12; V gene: TRBV2; CDR3 protein: ASSEQGYNNEQF
CDR3 length: 11; V gene: TRBV10-3; CDR3 protein: AIMGGTAYEQY
CDR3 length: 11; V gene: TRBV7-9; CDR3 protein: ASSWTGGYEQY
CDR3 length: 10; V gene: TRBV29-1; CDR3 protein: SVGQANTEAF
CDR3 length: 12; V gene: TRBV7-6; CDR3 protein: ASSRDRAQETQY
CDR3 length: 13; V gene: TRBV5-1; CDR3 protein: ASSPGGSAGNTIY
CDR3 length: 12; V gene: TRBV7-2; CDR3 protein: ASSNLADQETQY
CDR3 length: 15; V gene: TRBV9; CDR3 protein: ASSGEFSGLTGETQY
CDR3 length: 13; V gene: TRBV30; CDR3 protein: AWSVGQGASNEQF
CDR3 length: 12; V gene: TRBV20-1; CDR3 protein: SASFEGGPHEQY
CDR3 length: 10; V gene: TRBV20-1; CDR3 protein: SARGSAHEQY
CDR3 length: 10; V gene: TRBV29-1; CDR3 protein: SVESSAYGYT
CDR3 length: 12; V gene: TRBV7-2; CDR3 protein: ATARGPIDYEQY
CDR3 length: 10; V gene: TRBV6-2/TRBV6-3; CDR3 protein: ASSPSSRTVF
CDR3 length: 15; V gene: TRBV9; CDR3 protein: ASSVVASGRSWDEQF
CDR3 length: 14; V gene: TRBV9; CDR3 protein: ASSVRAAGDLYEQY
CDR3 length: 15; V gene: TRBV7-2; CDR3 protein: ASSLVRGQGVFDEQF
CDR3 length: 12; V gene: TRBV27; CDR3 protein: ASGPGTSPETQY
CDR3 length: 14; V gene: TRBV5-1; CDR3 protein: ASSLAGGFSSGELF
CDR3 length: 13; V gene: TRBV7-8; CDR3 protein: ASSLGASGEYEQY